The clone carrying this TCR beta chain has just one count. The antigen remains undetermined. This entry is derived from a study of cytomegalovirus exposure and HLA in healthy donors. As for the study in general: Earlier results showed roughly 110 million unique TCR beta sequences derived from some 190 million T cells.

V dropped 6 bases and J dropped 1 base, with 12 bases sitting between them. The CDR3 is 15 amino acids. Germline V gene sequence: CDR1 KGHSH, CDR2 LQKENI. The PCR was carried out with 60 Vbeta primers and 13 Jbeta primers. Profiling relied on immunoSEQ multiplex PCR, and the TCRdb table lists in-frame clones only, not all of them. The repertoire holds about 160,000 clones, with about three quarters as singletons. Findings of the study overall: Most TCRs appeared rarely, but some public TCRs recurred in many donors. Most subjects had HLA-A and HLA-B alleles reportedly predicted accurately by TCR beta sequences. HLA allele associations emerged for about 18,000 TCR beta sequences in a later analysis, at 0.05 false discovery rate.

The chain employs TRBV18 and TRBJ2-2; tentatively, D is TRBD1 (6 bases). Sequenced material: PBMCs. The TCR comes from a woman between 25 and 40 years old in good health and CMV-seronegative. CDR3 nucleotide sequence: TGTGCCAGCTCCTCCCGGACAGTGAACACCGGGGAGCTGTTTTTT. Protein product: CASSSRTVNTGELFF.